This T cell receptor (beta chain) was sequenced during a study of cytomegalovirus exposure and HLA in healthy donors (dated by TCRdb to 2016 to 2017). Context from the whole study: According to a later analysis, the roughly 120 validation repertoires were produced on the same platform as the 700 or so repertoires of the first cohort. The study aimed to test whether cataloging public T cell receptors could reveal signatures of past pathogen exposure. Besides the first cohort of 550 to 750 subjects, a separate validation cohort made up of roughly 120 different subjects was used. To predict cytomegalovirus infection status, the study combined high-throughput TCR immunosequencing, statistical association of individual TCRs with disease status, and machine learning. Overall study results and their limits: According to the authors, the approach could potentially be generalized to other disease states and immunological phenotypes. Most TCR sequences were seen in very few donors, while some public TCRs were found in many individuals. Subsequent analysis determined that TCRs grouped into clusters in the first cohort also showed a tendency toward co-occurrence across the 120 validation repertoires, and roughly 94% of cluster scores exceeded 0. In both the original and validation cohorts, the classifier was reported to diagnose cytomegalovirus status with high specificity and sensitivity. In vitro tests confirmed that three of the cytomegalovirus-associated TCR beta chains recognize cytomegalovirus antigens. The study listed 150 to 200 TCR beta chains as associated with cytomegalovirus. A later analysis had no HLA typing for the validation cohort, so co-occurrence there was scored across all 110 or so repertoires.

The CDR3 has 12 amino acids, counting the end cysteine and phenylalanine. The retained sequence is limited to the CDR3, 36 bases, with the frame set at the first base. Trimming accounts for 6 bases at V and 7 bases at J, while the number of junction bases matched to no gene is 0. CDR1 and CDR2 (SNHLY, FYNNEI) derive from the germline V gene. With regard to this clone: Which antigen it targets is not known. Within one base of it there is no much larger clone, and no base qualities were kept. The same CDR3 arises from other DNA sequences in this sample as well.

Separate from the roughly 700-subject first cohort, the validation cohort of roughly 130 subjects was the group to which the donors belonged. The library was made by the immunoSEQ multiplex PCR assay. In the authors' own workflow: To diagnose cytomegalovirus status from the catalog of TCR beta chain sequences, a statistical classification framework was built. TCRdb re-hosts the immuneACCESS table, in-frame sequences only. Its copies lack some clones; in the studies checked, an unresolved V gene accounts for under half of them, and the cause for the rest is not known. V and J calls and clone size are copied from that table; D and trimming were computed from the DNA. The sample table lists 180,000 or so clones, 80% to 90% of them with a count of one. Roughly 12% of the sample is in the top ten clones.

This chain is built from TRBV2 and TRBJ2-2, with 9 bases aligning to TRBD2. Sequenced sample: PBMCs. The clonotype originates from a woman aged 25 to 39 in good health and CMV-seropositive. The DNA sequence reads TGTGCCAGCAGGCGGGAGGGCGGGGAGCTGTTTTTT. Its translation reads: CASRREGGELFF.